The 10 T cell receptor beta chains presented below share a single source sample, sequenced in a study of T cell responses to AZD1222 COVID-19 vaccine. TCRdb's copy holds only in-frame clones and misses some; the assay was immunoSEQ multiplex PCR. Altogether 90,000 to 110,000 clones are present, approximately 89% being singletons, with the ten largest covering roughly two fifths. The material was peripheral blood, obtained 28 days after the second AZD1222 dose. Source of these receptors: an adult who received the AZD1222 COVID-19 vaccine.

The genes are TRBV6-2 or TRBV6-3 and TRBJ2-7, with TRBD2 matching 7 bases. This CDR3 comprises 14 residues. CDR1 and CDR2 (germline): MNHEY, SVGEGT. The ends lost 5 bases at V and 2 bases at J; junction bases unmatched: 6. The CDR3 loop reads CASSGAGLTYEQYF. CDR3 DNA: TGTGCCAGCAGTGGAGCGGGACTGACCTACGAGCAGTACTTC.

This chain uses TRBV5-1 with TRBJ2-5; either TRBD1 or TRBD2 may fit D (5 bases each). The CDR3 length is 15 residues. Deletions cut 1 base from V and 4 bases from J, with 14 bases between. CDR1 is SGHRS, CDR2 YFSETQ, per germline. The CDR3 region has the DNA TGCGCCAGCAGCTTGAACACCTTGGGGGTAGAGACCCAGTACTTC. This codes for CASSLNTLGVETQYF. Full variable domain (missing parts from reference TRBV5-1 and TRBJ2-5): KAGVTQTPRYLIKTRGQQVTLSCSPISGHRSVSWYQQTPGQGLQFLFEYFSETQRNKGNFPGRFSGRQFSNSRSEMNVSTLELGDSALYLCASSLNTLGVETQYFGPGTRLLVL.

CDR3 nucleotides: TGCAGCGTTGAAAGGGGGGACGGGAGGAGGCAGTATTTT. As protein: CSVERGDGRRQYF. The genes are TRBV29-1 and TRBJ2-3, with D possibly TRBD2 on 7 matching bases. Germline V lookup: CDR1 SQVTM, CDR2 ANQGSEA. The CDR3 is 13 amino acids. V lost 2 bases, J lost 11 bases, and 17 bases lay in between.

CDR3 sequence reads: CASSELLDTDTQYF. DNA of the CDR3: TGTGCCAGCAGCGAGCTCCTAGACACAGATACGCAGTATTTT. J is TRBJ2-3 and V is TRBV9; D is unresolved. V was cut by 3 bases and J by 2 bases, with 10 bases left in between. Germline V lookup: CDR1 SGDLS, CDR2 YYNGEE. The CDR3 runs 14 residues.

The chain is built from TRBV2 and TRBJ1-4, with 7 bases fitting TRBD1. CDR1 and CDR2 from the germline V gene are SNHLY and FYNNEI. The CDR3 is made up of 14 amino acids. Unmatched junction bases numbered 4, after V lost 5 bases and J lost 4 bases. The CDR3 sequence is CASSLQGNNEKLFF. In DNA form, the CDR3 reads TGTGCCAGCAGTTTACAGGGGAATAATGAAAAACTGTTTTTT.

The gene calls are TRBV24-1 and TRBJ2-1; no definite D call. This CDR3 comprises 13 residues. Trimming removed 2 bases from V and 5 bases from J, with 6 bases in between. CDR1 and CDR2 from the germline V gene are KGHDR and SFDVKD. In nucleotides, the CDR3 is TGTGCCACCAGTGATTACAAAGACAATGAGCAGTTCTTC. This gives the protein CATSDYKDNEQFF.

This clone was counted between two and nine times. The chain combines TRBV3-1 (or the pseudogene TRBV3-2) with TRBJ1-2; the match to TRBD1 covers 7 bases. The CDR3 has 13 residues. The germline gives CDR1 LGHDT, CDR2 YNNKEL (reference sequence). The junction had 6 bases not matched to a gene; V was cut back by 5 bases and J by 6 bases. CDR3 coding DNA: TGTGCCAGCAGCTCCAACAGGGGAGATGGCTACACCTTC. Encoded protein: CASSSNRGDGYTF.

The rearrangement uses TRBV6-5 and TRBJ2-7, with D uncertain. Germline values: CDR1 MNHEY, CDR2 SVGAGI. V was cut by 7 bases and J by 1 base, with 14 bases left in between. The CDR3 runs to 14 residues. CDR3 bases: TGTGCCAGCACTTCGCCCGGAGTTTCCTACGAGCAGTACTTC. This gives the protein CASTSPGVSYEQYF.

The chain employs TRBV19 and TRBJ2-1; 8 positions agree with TRBD1. Trimming removed 4 bases from V and 10 bases from J; junction bases left unmatched: 6. Germline CDR1 and CDR2: LNHDA and SQIVND (reference sequence). The CDR3 covers 13 residues. The CDR3 bases are TGTGCCAGTAGTACAGACAGGGGACAAGAGCAGTTCTTC. It codes for CASSTDRGQEQFF.

The chain has TRBV7-3 and TRBJ2-3; D is possibly TRBD1 (5 bases). From germline, CDR1 is SGHTA and CDR2 FQGTGA. With 5 bases removed from V and 6 bases from J, the gap between germline ends came to 12 bases. The CDR3 consists of 13 residues. The CDR3 region has the DNA TGTGCCAGCAGCGATAGCCCAGGGGATACGCAGTATTTT. Translating gives CASSDSPGDTQYF. The full variable domain, its missing parts supplied by reference TRBV7-3 and TRBJ2-3, is GAGVSQTPSNKVTEKGKYVELRCDPISGHTALYWYRQSLGQGPEFLIYFQGTGAADDSGLPNDRFFAVRPEGSVSTLKIQRTERGDSAVYLCASSDSPGDTQYFGPGTRLTVL.